A few counts support the clone carrying this T cell receptor beta chain. These data are taken from a study of cytomegalovirus exposure and HLA in healthy donors. PCR amplification relied on 60 Vbeta primers (plus 13 Jbeta primers). Assay used: immunoSEQ multiplex PCR; TCRdb lists only in-frame clones, some missing. The table records over 150,000 clones, approximately 72% of them present only once. Germline CDR1 reads LGHNA; CDR2 reads YNFKEQ. CDR3 length: 13 amino acids. V was cut by 5 bases and J by 4 bases, with 11 bases left in between. Donors were ostensibly healthy at sampling, although undocumented immune exposures were probable.

The sequencing input was PBMCs. The source of this sequence is a young man in good health and CMV-seronegative. The chain recombines TRBV4-2 with TRBJ1-2; D uncertain. CDR3 protein: CASSDTVIYGYTF. The CDR3, as DNA: TGTGCCAGCAGCGATACAGTTATCTATGGCTACACCTTC.